Each of the 32 T cell receptor beta chains below was sequenced from the same sample in a study of blood T cell repertoires in COVID-19. The protocol was immunoSEQ multiplex PCR, while the TCRdb copy is restricted to in-frame clones and leaves out a portion. The table lists about 250,000 clones, around 90% of them singletons. Sequences were obtained from peripheral blood. The receptor source for this set is a woman aged 35 to 49 who had recovered from COVID-19.

The J gene is TRBJ1-1, the V gene TRBV21-1; the table names TRBD1, a call not compared with the DNA. TRBV21-1 is classified as a pseudogene. The CDR3 totals 13 residues. Written as DNA, the CDR3 is TGTGCCATCCTAACAGGAGCTTACACTGAAGCTTTCTTT. It is translated as CAILTGAYTEAFF.

The V gene is TRBV4-1, the J gene TRBJ1-1; tentative D call: TRBD1 (6 bases). The germline V gene has CDR1 MGHRA and CDR2 YSYEKL. V dropped 1 base and J dropped 0 bases, with 18 bases sitting between them. The CDR3 extends over 18 amino acids. DNA of the CDR3: TGCGCCAGCAGCCAAGGTCTCCTTCGGACAGTTCTGAACACTGAAGCTTTCTTT. It is translated as CASSQGLLRTVLNTEAFF.

The J gene is TRBJ2-3, the V gene TRBV25-1; D gene ambiguous. Germline V lookup: CDR1 MGHDK, CDR2 SYGVNS. V gave up 2 bases and J gave up 2 bases, with 17 bases separating them. The CDR3 runs 17 residues. DNA of the CDR3: TGTGCCAGCAGTGAACACTCCACTCCAATAATCACAGATACGCAGTATTTT. This gives the protein CASSEHSTPIITDTQYF.

The rearrangement joins TRBV7-6 to TRBJ2-3; 13 nucleotides line up with TRBD2. CDR1 is SGHVS and CDR2 is FNYEAQ in the germline V gene. The junction had 10 bases not matched to a gene; V was cut back by 1 base and J by 3 bases. The CDR3 length is 19 residues. This CDR3 reads CASSLDRTSGGVTTDTQYF. The CDR3, as DNA: TGTGCCAGCAGCTTAGATAGGACTAGCGGGGGAGTCACGACAGATACGCAGTATTTT.

The gene calls are TRBV3-1 (or the pseudogene TRBV3-2) and TRBJ2-1, with 13 bases matching TRBD2. Germline-derived CDR1 and CDR2 are LGHDT and YNNKEL (reference sequence). V was pared by 1 base and J by 0 bases, with 3 bases of the junction left unmatched. The CDR3 sequence is 18 residues long. The CDR3, as DNA: TGTGCCAGCAGCCAAGGACTAGCGGGAGGCCTCTCCTACAATGAGCAGTTCTTC. It is translated as CASSQGLAGGLSYNEQFF.

V and J are TRBV5-6 and TRBJ2-1; tentative D call: TRBD1 (6 bases). V lost 1 base, J lost 6 bases, and 14 bases lay in between. CDR1 and CDR2 (germline): SGHDT, YYEEEE. The CDR3 is 15 amino acids. The CDR3 region has the DNA TGTGCCAGCAGCTTGAGGGGGAGAGTGGGCAATGAGCAGTTCTTC. It encodes CASSLRGRVGNEQFF.

This chain uses TRBV19 with TRBJ2-3, with a possible D match to TRBD1 (6 bases). Per the germline V gene, CDR1 is LNHDA and CDR2 is SQIVND (reference sequence). Trimming pared 10 bases from V and 3 bases from J, leaving 17 bases between. This CDR3 spans 14 amino acids. CDR3 DNA sequence: TGTGCCACCAGAGCACAGGGTGCAACAGATACGCAGTATTTT. Its protein product is CATRAQGATDTQYF. The entire variable domain, with the rest obtained from reference TRBV19 and TRBJ2-3, is as follows: DGGITQSPKYLFRKEGQNVTLSCEQNLNHDAMYWYRQDPGQGLRLIYYSQIVNDFQKGDIAEGYSVSREKKESFPLTVTSAQKNPTAFYLCATRAQGATDTQYFGPGTRLTVL.

J is TRBJ1-4 and V is TRBV29-1; possible D gene TRBD1, 5 bases. The CDR3 loop spans 14 amino acids. V gave up 7 bases and J gave up 2 bases, with 14 bases separating them. Germline V gene lookup returns CDR1 SQVTM and CDR2 ANQGSEA. CDR3 in amino acids: CSGGVAGTNEKLFF. The DNA of the CDR3 is TGCAGCGGGGGGGTAGCGGGCACTAATGAAAAACTGTTTTTT.

The rearrangement links TRBV18 to TRBJ1-3; TRBD1 is a possible D gene (5 bases). Germline CDR1 and CDR2: KGHSH and LQKENI. The V end lost 3 bases, the J end lost 2 bases, and 17 bases lay between the germline ends. The CDR3 consists of 17 residues. This CDR3 reads CASSPVEARVAGNTIYF. In DNA form, the CDR3 reads TGTGCCAGCTCACCCGTAGAAGCCAGGGTGGCTGGAAACACCATATATTTT.

The chain recombines TRBV28 with TRBJ2-1; D is possibly TRBD2 (5 bases). V shed 1 base and J shed 15 bases, with 10 bases lying between them. The CDR3 contains 11 residues. Germline-derived CDR1 and CDR2 are MDHEN and SYDVKM. The CDR3 loop reads CASSLSRVRFF. The DNA of the CDR3 is TGTGCCAGCAGTTTATCGAGGGTTCGGTTCTTC.

V usage is TRBV10-3 and J usage is TRBJ2-3; D is undetermined. V lost 3 bases and J 2 bases, leaving 6 bases between the germline ends. The CDR3 is 13 amino acids. Germline lookup yields CDR1 ENHRY and CDR2 SYGVKD. CDR3 in DNA: TGTGCCATCAGTGACTACTACACAGATACGCAGTATTTT. Protein sequence: CAISDYYTDTQYF.

This chain connects TRBV7-2 to TRBJ2-1; 7 bases line up with TRBD2. V dropped 1 base and J dropped 0; count of bases not matched to a gene: 6. The CDR3 totals 17 residues. The germline V gene has CDR1 SGHTA and CDR2 FQGNSA. The DNA of the CDR3 is TGTGCCAGCAGCTTAGGCCCCCTAGCGGTCTCCTACAATGAGCAGTTCTTC. This codes for CASSLGPLAVSYNEQFF.

This sequence joins TRBV18 and TRBJ1-1; TRBD1 matches at 11 bases. The germline V gene encodes CDR1 KGHSH and CDR2 LQKENI. With V trimmed by 4 bases and J by 2 bases, 6 bases remained unmatched. The CDR3 has 16 amino acids. In nucleotides, the CDR3 is TGTGCCAGCTCACTCAGGACAGGGGGCCTCAACACTGAAGCTTTCTTT. It yields the protein CASSLRTGGLNTEAFF.

This chain joins TRBV10-3 and TRBJ2-2, with 14 bases matching TRBD2. The CDR3 is made up of 15 amino acids. Germline-derived CDR1 and CDR2 are ENHRY and SYGVKD. V was pared by 10 bases and J by 6 bases, with 7 bases of the junction left unmatched. The CDR3 DNA reads TGTGCCACCTGGGGACTAGCGGGAGCCGCCGGGGAGCTGTTTTTT. Amino acids: CATWGLAGAAGELFF.

CDR3 nucleotides: TGTGCCAGCACCGTGACTGTGTCGATAGAGACCCAGTACTTC. It encodes CASTVTVSIETQYF. This chain links TRBV6-5 with TRBJ2-5; D uncertain. Trimming removed 7 bases at V and 4 bases at J, with 16 bases between. The length of the CDR3 is 14 residues. Germline CDR1 reads MNHEY; CDR2 reads SVGAGI.

In nucleotides, the CDR3 is TGTGCCAGCAGTAAAGAGACAGGGGGCGGTGGCTACACCTTC. Residues: CASSKETGGGGYTF. The J gene is TRBJ1-2, the V gene TRBV27; 10 nucleotides agree with TRBD1. Germline assignment: CDR1 MNHEY and CDR2 SMNVEV (reference sequence). The CDR3 runs to 14 residues. Trimming removed 5 bases from V and 7 bases from J; junction bases left unmatched: 7.

This chain connects TRBV5-4 to TRBJ2-7; 11 nucleotides agree with TRBD1. From germline, CDR1 is SGHNT and CDR2 YYREEE (reference sequence). The CDR3 runs 13 residues. The trim removed 4 bases at V and 6 bases at J, leaving 3 bases unmatched. CDR3 amino acids: CASSAGTGGEQYF. CDR3 bases: TGTGCCAGCAGCGCAGGGACAGGGGGCGAGCAGTACTTC.

The V gene is TRBV19, the J gene TRBJ2-5; 9 nucleotides agree with TRBD1. There are 14 residues in the CDR3. Losses at the gene ends were 4 bases for V and 10 bases for J; bases not matched to a gene: 10. Germline V CDR1 and CDR2: LNHDA, SQIVND (reference sequence). The CDR3 DNA reads TGTGCCAGTAGTACCGGGACAGGGAATGGTGGCCAGTACTTC. The encoded protein is CASSTGTGNGGQYF.

About this clone itself: The junction departs from the called germline gene at one end, perhaps through a read error. The V gene is TRBV7-7, the J gene TRBJ2-1; D not certain. Per the germline V gene, CDR1 is SSHAT and CDR2 is FNYEAQ (reference sequence). The CDR3 totals 15 residues. The CDR3 DNA follows: TGTGCTAGCAGCTTGAGTCCTTCCAAGAACAATGAGCAGTTCTTC. Amino acid sequence: CASSLSPSKNNEQFF.

This clone appeared once. The chain has TRBV28 and TRBJ1-5, with 10 bases aligning to TRBD1. The trim removed 7 bases at V and 3 bases at J, leaving 9 bases unmatched. CDR3 size: 16 residues. The germline V gene has CDR1 MDHEN and CDR2 SYDVKM. This CDR3 is CASNPPGTGANQPQHF. CDR3 in DNA: TGTGCCAGCAACCCCCCTGGGACAGGGGCCAATCAGCCCCAGCATTTT.

The chain carries TRBV7-9 and TRBJ2-5; 13 nucleotides match TRBD2. The CDR3 spans 15 residues. Germline loops: CDR1 SEHNR, CDR2 FQNEAQ (reference sequence). V gave up 5 bases and J gave up 5 bases; unmatched junction bases: 5. The CDR3 region is CASSPGTSGTETQYF. CDR3 nucleotide sequence: TGTGCCAGCAGCCCCGGGACTAGCGGGACTGAGACCCAGTACTTC.

V gene TRBV7-9 combines with J gene TRBJ2-3; D not certain. The V gene lost 1 base and the J gene lost 3 bases, with 11 bases spanning the gap. This CDR3 spans 15 amino acids. The germline V gene encodes CDR1 SEHNR and CDR2 FQNEAQ (reference sequence). In DNA form, the CDR3 reads TGTGCCAGCAGCTTAGAGGTGGGCCAGACAGATACGCAGTATTTT. This codes for CASSLEVGQTDTQYF.

The chain employs TRBV3-1 (or the pseudogene TRBV3-2) and TRBJ2-7; D is unclear. Germline lookup yields CDR1 LGHDT and CDR2 YNNKEL (reference sequence). V lost 8 bases, J lost 4 bases, and 9 bases lay in between. The CDR3 extends over 11 amino acids. This chain's CDR3 is CASGRGYEQYF. The CDR3 DNA reads as TGTGCCAGCGGCCGCGGTTACGAGCAGTACTTC.

This clone was found once. CDR3 protein: CASSPNPGQVNNEQFF. The CDR3 nucleotides read TGCGCCAGCAGCCCCAACCCGGGACAGGTAAACAATGAGCAGTTCTTC. V is TRBV10-1 and J is TRBJ2-1; 8 nucleotides align to TRBD1. V gave up 6 bases and J gave up 5 bases; unmatched junction bases: 12. CDR3 size: 16 residues. CDR1 is WNHNN, CDR2 SYGVQD, per germline (reference sequence).

The chain has TRBV29-1 and TRBJ1-5; a possible D gene is TRBD1 (6 bases). This CDR3 is built from 13 residues. Trimming stripped 5 bases from V and 6 bases from J, with 14 bases between. The germline V gene encodes CDR1 SQVTM and CDR2 ANQGSEA. Here the CDR3 reads CSVQGGGGQPQHF. In nucleotides, the CDR3 is TGCAGCGTTCAAGGGGGGGGCGGTCAGCCCCAGCATTTT. Full variable domain (remainder filled in from reference TRBV29-1 and TRBJ1-5): SAVISQKPSRDICQRGTSLTIQCQVDSQVTMMFWYRQQPGQSLTLIATANQGSEATYESGFVIDKFPISRPNLTFSTLTVSNMSPEDSSIYLCSVQGGGGQPQHFGDGTRLSIL.

The chain carries TRBV15 and TRBJ1-6, with 8 bases aligning to TRBD1. The CDR3 runs to 15 residues. Germline loops: CDR1 LNHNV, CDR2 YYDKDF (reference sequence). J was trimmed by 14 bases and V by 2 bases; bases with no gene match: 11. The CDR3: CATSRPGTGQETLHF. In DNA, the CDR3 is TGTGCCACCAGCAGACCCGGGACAGGTCAAGAAACCCTCCACTTT.

The J gene is TRBJ2-1, the V gene TRBV2; 16 bases are a match to TRBD2. J lost 2 bases, V lost 2 bases, and 12 bases had no gene match. CDR1 is SNHLY and CDR2 is FYNNEI in the germline V gene. The CDR3 totals 21 residues. CDR3 region: CASSEPGRGTSGRAPYNEQFF. Here the CDR3 DNA reads TGTGCCAGCAGTGAACCAGGGCGTGGGACTAGCGGGAGGGCCCCCTACAATGAGCAGTTCTTC.

The CDR3 DNA sequence: TGTGCCAGCAGCTTATTAGCGGGAGGGCCCTACGAGCAGTACTTC. Encoded protein: CASSLLAGGPYEQYF. The gene calls are TRBV11-2 and TRBJ2-7, with 11 bases matching TRBD2. The CDR3 runs 15 residues. The V segment lost 2 bases and the J segment 2 bases; nucleotides outside the gene matches: 2. Germline V gene data show CDR1 as SGHAT and CDR2 as FQNNGV.

Here the CDR3 reads CASSQVEGGGETQYF. Here the CDR3 DNA reads TGTGCCAGCAGCCAAGTGGAGGGAGGGGGAGAGACCCAGTACTTC. The chain has TRBV4-2 and TRBJ2-5; D is possibly TRBD2 (7 bases). V was clipped by 1 base and J by 4 bases, with 13 bases between them. Germline V gene sequence: CDR1 LGHNA, CDR2 YNFKEQ. This CDR3 is built from 15 residues.

The J gene is TRBJ1-6, the V gene TRBV4-1; unclear D gene. The CDR3 extends over 16 amino acids. V lost 3 bases and J lost 5, with 14 bases in between. Germline V gene sequence: CDR1 MGHRA, CDR2 YSYEKL. This CDR3 is CASSHFEEVNNSPLHF. CDR3 nucleotides: TGCGCCAGCAGCCACTTCGAAGAGGTGAATAATTCACCCCTCCACTTT.

The gene calls are TRBV7-3 and TRBJ2-3, with 11 positions matching TRBD2. CDR3 size: 16 residues. J lost 2 bases, V lost 5 bases, and 6 bases had no gene match. CDR1 is SGHTA, CDR2 FQGTGA, per germline. The CDR3 loop reads CASSALGLAVTDTQYF. CDR3 nucleotide sequence: TGTGCCAGCAGCGCCTTGGGACTAGCGGTCACAGATACGCAGTATTTT.

The V gene is TRBV29-1, the J gene TRBJ2-1; 14 bases match TRBD2. The CDR3 extends over 17 amino acids. The junction had 4 bases not matched to a gene; V was cut back by 3 bases and J by 0 bases. Germline V gene lookup returns CDR1 SQVTM and CDR2 ANQGSEA. The chain's CDR3 is CSVEGLAGAHSYNEQFF. The CDR3 DNA reads as TGCAGCGTTGAGGGACTAGCGGGAGCCCACTCCTACAATGAGCAGTTCTTC.